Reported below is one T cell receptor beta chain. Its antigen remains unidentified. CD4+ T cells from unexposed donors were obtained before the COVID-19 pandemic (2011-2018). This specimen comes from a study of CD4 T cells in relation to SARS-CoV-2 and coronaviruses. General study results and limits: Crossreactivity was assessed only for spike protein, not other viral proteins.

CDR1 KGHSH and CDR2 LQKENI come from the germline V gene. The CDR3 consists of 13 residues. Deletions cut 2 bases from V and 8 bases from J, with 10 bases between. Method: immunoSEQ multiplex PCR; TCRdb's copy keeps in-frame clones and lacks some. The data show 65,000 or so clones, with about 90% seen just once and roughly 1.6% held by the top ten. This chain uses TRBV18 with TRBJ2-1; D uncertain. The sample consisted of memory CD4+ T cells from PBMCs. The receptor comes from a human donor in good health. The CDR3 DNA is TGTGCCAGCTCACCAACAGCAGGCGATGAGCAGTTCTTC. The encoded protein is CASSPTAGDEQFF.